This passage covers 27 T cell receptor beta chains from one sample sequenced in a study of cytomegalovirus exposure and HLA in healthy donors. The primer mix had 60 Vbeta and 13 Jbeta primers. Assay: immunoSEQ multiplex PCR; the TCRdb copy retains only in-frame clones and omits some. The table lists some 150,000 clones, about 74% of them singletons. The sample taken for sequencing was PBMCs. These receptors were taken from a woman aged 40 to 50 in good health and CMV-seronegative.

This clone has just a few counts. The rearrangement joins TRBV27 to TRBJ1-1; D might be TRBD1 (5 bases). Germline assignment: CDR1 MNHEY and CDR2 SMNVEV (reference sequence). V was shortened by 4 bases and J by 1 base, with 10 bases between the two germline ends. This CDR3 is 14 amino acids long. The CDR3 bases are TGTGCCAGCAGTTCTATGACAGCGAACACTGAAGCTTTCTTT. It is translated as CASSSMTANTEAFF.

This chain joins TRBV6-1 and TRBJ2-7; 9 bases are shared with TRBD1. The ends lost 2 bases at V and 2 bases at J; junction bases unmatched: 4. The CDR3 is 15 amino acids. Germline V gene data show CDR1 as MNHNS and CDR2 as SASEGT. CDR3 bases: TGTGCCAGCAGTGAACTCCGGACAGGGGCCTACGAGCAGTACTTC. It encodes CASSELRTGAYEQYF.

V is TRBV5-1 and J is TRBJ2-5; 10 positions agree with TRBD1. Germline V gives CDR1 SGHRS, CDR2 YFSETQ. CDR3 length: 15 residues. Losses at the gene ends were 6 bases for V and 5 bases for J; bases not matched to a gene: 10. The CDR3 DNA reads as TGCGCCAGCACCATTCCGGGGACAGGGGTGGAGACCCAGTACTTC. Translated, it gives CASTIPGTGVETQYF.

About this clone: One junction end disagrees with the germline gene, perhaps due to a read error. CDR3 DNA sequence: TGTTCCAGCAGCTTACCACGACTAGCGGGAGGGTACAATGAGCAGTTCTTC. Its translation is CSSSLPRLAGGYNEQFF. The rearrangement joins TRBV7-9 to TRBJ2-1; 14 positions agree with TRBD2. Germline CDR1 reads SEHNR; CDR2 reads FQNEAQ (reference sequence). The CDR3 spans 17 residues.

This sequence joins TRBV2 and TRBJ1-6, with TRBD1 as a possible D gene (6 bases). This CDR3 is built from 15 residues. CDR1 and CDR2 from the germline V gene are SNHLY and FYNNEI. V lost 5 bases and J 5 bases, leaving 13 bases between the germline ends. The CDR3: CASSLNRVNNSPLHF. DNA for the CDR3: TGTGCCAGCAGTCTAAACAGGGTCAATAATTCACCCCTCCACTTT.

The V call is TRBV21-1, the J call TRBJ1-3; TRBD1, the D gene given by the table, was not confirmed from the DNA. TRBV21-1 is deemed a pseudogene. The CDR3 sequence is 15 residues long. The CDR3 loop is CASSKEGGPGNTIYF. CDR3 nucleotide sequence: TGTGCCAGCAGCAAAGAAGGGGGCCCTGGAAACACCATATATTTT.

This sequence joins TRBV6-4 and TRBJ2-1; the match to TRBD2 covers 7 bases. The ends lost 3 bases at V and 8 bases at J; junction bases unmatched: 13. The CDR3 covers 16 residues. Germline V gene data show CDR1 as MRHNA and CDR2 as SNTAGT. The CDR3, as DNA: TGTGCCAGCAGTGAGAATGGAGGGGAGGGAGGCGATGAGCAGTTCTTC. It is translated as CASSENGGEGGDEQFF.

This rearrangement joins TRBV6-1 to TRBJ2-2, with a tentative D call TRBD2 (5 bases). Trimming pared 5 bases from V and 5 bases from J, leaving 12 bases between. This CDR3 region has 14 residues. Germline V gene sequence: CDR1 MNHNS, CDR2 SASEGT. For the CDR3, the DNA is TGTGCCAGCAGTTTTGGCCGGGGAACCGGGGAGCTGTTTTTT. Protein sequence: CASSFGRGTGELFF.

The V and J genes are TRBV6-1 and TRBJ1-1, with a tentative D call TRBD1 (6 bases). Germline V gene lookup returns CDR1 MNHNS and CDR2 SASEGT. This CDR3 is built from 15 residues. Trimming cost V 2 bases and J 0 bases, with 10 bases left between them. The CDR3 region is CASSESTGLNTEAFF. DNA for the CDR3: TGTGCCAGCAGTGAAAGTACAGGGTTGAACACTGAAGCTTTCTTT.

The CDR3 loop reads CASSIGGETQYF. In nucleotides, the CDR3 is TGTGCCAGTAGTATTGGCGGGGAGACCCAGTACTTC. V and J are TRBV19 and TRBJ2-5; TRBD2 might be the D (5 bases). The V and J ends lost 3 bases and 5 bases respectively, with 7 bases between them. Germline lookup yields CDR1 LNHDA and CDR2 SQIVND (reference sequence). This CDR3 region has 12 residues.

This clone was observed a handful of times. The chain has TRBV5-1 and TRBJ2-7; TRBD2 matches at 11 bases. Germline-derived CDR1 and CDR2 are SGHRS and YFSETQ. The ends lost 4 bases at V and 1 base at J; junction bases unmatched: 7. CDR3 size: 16 residues. CDR3 DNA: TGCGCCAGCAGCCCGAGGGGACTAGCGGTTTCCTACGAGCAGTACTTC. Translated: CASSPRGLAVSYEQYF.

This chain uses TRBV28 with TRBJ1-6; TRBD1 matches at 7 bases. This CDR3 has 17 amino acids. From germline, CDR1 is MDHEN and CDR2 SYDVKM. V was clipped by 7 bases and J by 7 bases; unmatched bases: 16. The CDR3 bases are TGTGCCAGCACCCTAGGGGCAGGGGGGAGTGGGAATTCACCCCTCCACTTT. Translation gives CASTLGAGGSGNSPLHF.

This chain uses TRBV5-4 with TRBJ1-2; 10 bases agree with TRBD1. The CDR3 has 16 amino acids. Looked up from germline, CDR1 is SGHNT and CDR2 is YYREEE (reference sequence). J lost 4 bases, V lost 2 bases, and 8 bases had no gene match. CDR3 residues: CASSLGDRGPRYGYTF. As DNA, the CDR3 is TGTGCCAGCAGCTTAGGGGACAGGGGACCACGCTATGGCTACACCTTC.

The chain is built from TRBV30 and TRBJ1-6, with D perhaps matching TRBD1 (6 bases). CDR3 length equals 14 residues. CDR1 GTSNPN and CDR2 SVGIG come from the germline V gene (reference sequence). Trimming stripped 2 bases from V and 7 bases from J, with 12 bases between. CDR3: CAWSLSTGNSPLHF. CDR3 nucleotide sequence: TGTGCCTGGAGTTTATCTACAGGGAATTCACCCCTCCACTTT.

This chain links TRBV6-4 with TRBJ2-3, with 11 bases aligning to TRBD2. Germline CDR1 reads MRHNA; CDR2 reads SNTAGT. The CDR3 sequence is 16 residues long. J lost 1 base, V lost 4 bases, and 4 bases had no gene match. CDR3 DNA sequence: TGTGCCAGCAGTGCTACTAGCGGGAGCGGCACAGATACGCAGTATTTT. Protein sequence: CASSATSGSGTDTQYF.

This clone was seen a handful of times. The rearrangement uses TRBV30 and TRBJ2-7; D might be TRBD2 (5 bases). Germline V gene sequence: CDR1 GTSNPN, CDR2 SVGIG (reference sequence). Trimming cost V 5 bases and J 0 bases, with 8 bases left between them. This CDR3 region has 12 residues. The DNA for the CDR3 is TGTGCCTGGGGACTGAGCTCCTACGAGCAGTACTTC. Its translation is CAWGLSSYEQYF.

V usage is TRBV14 and J usage is TRBJ2-7; 7 bases fit TRBD2. The CDR3 contains 16 residues. The germline CDR1 and CDR2 sequences are SGHDN and FVKESK. Trimming took 0 bases from V and 2 from J; bases not matched to a gene: 7. CDR3 nucleotide sequence: TGTGCCAGCAGCCAAGATACCCTAGCGGAGACCTACGAGCAGTACTTC. Amino acid sequence: CASSQDTLAETYEQYF.

The chain is built from TRBV11-3 and TRBJ2-1, with 11 bases aligning to TRBD2. The CDR3 is 16 amino acids. Looked up from germline, CDR1 is SGHNT and CDR2 is YENEEA. V shed 5 bases, J shed 2 bases, and the junction held 5 bases outside the gene matches. The CDR3 sequence: CASSPGTSGTYNEQFF. CDR3 bases: TGTGCCAGCAGCCCAGGGACTAGCGGCACCTACAATGAGCAGTTCTTC.

The chain joins TRBV29-1 to TRBJ1-1; the D gene is possibly TRBD1 (6 bases). The CDR3 contains 14 residues. V was clipped by 4 bases and J by 1 base, with 13 bases between them. The germline V gene encodes CDR1 SQVTM and CDR2 ANQGSEA. This CDR3 is CSVGRGQTNTEAFF. DNA for the CDR3: TGCAGCGTTGGAAGAGGACAGACGAACACTGAAGCTTTCTTT.

The V and J genes are TRBV19 and TRBJ2-1; 8 bases align to TRBD1. Trimming removed 1 base from V and 6 bases from J; junction bases left unmatched: 5. Looked up from germline, CDR1 is LNHDA and CDR2 is SQIVND (reference sequence). This CDR3 has 15 amino acids. CDR3 sequence (DNA): TGTGCCAGTAGTATAGGGCAGGGGGCTCGCAATGAGCAGTTCTTC. It codes for CASSIGQGARNEQFF.

This clone was counted a single time. J is TRBJ1-3 and V is TRBV28; D is unclear. The V end was cut by 6 bases, the J end by 3 bases, with 15 bases between. The germline V gene has CDR1 MDHEN and CDR2 SYDVKM. CDR3 length: 15 residues. Written as DNA, the CDR3 is TGTGCCAGCAGCCCCCCCCAGGCCAGTGGAAACACCATATATTTT. Translated, it gives CASSPPQASGNTIYF.

The rearrangement uses TRBV27 and TRBJ2-7; 9 nucleotides agree with TRBD1. CDR3 length: 15 residues. CDR1 is MNHEY, CDR2 SMNVEV, per germline (reference sequence). Trimming took 6 bases from V and 7 from J; bases not matched to a gene: 13. This chain's CDR3 is CASSTGDRAFLEQYF. CDR3 DNA sequence: TGTGCCAGCAGCACCGGGGACAGGGCTTTCTTGGAGCAGTACTTC.

The chain couples TRBV28 to TRBJ2-5; D might be TRBD2 (6 bases). From germline, CDR1 is MDHEN and CDR2 SYDVKM. Trimming took 6 bases from V and 4 from J, leaving 12 bases between them. This CDR3 has 13 amino acids. The CDR3 DNA reads TGTGCCAGCAGACCCCAGGGAGGAGAGACCCAGTACTTC. This encodes CASRPQGGETQYF.

J is TRBJ2-7 and V is TRBV6-1; TRBD1 agrees at 11 bases. The CDR3 totals 14 residues. Trimming removed 8 bases from V and 3 bases from J; junction bases left unmatched: 6. The V gene's germline CDR1 is MNHNS and CDR2 SASEGT. In DNA, the CDR3 is TGTGCCAGCTCCTCCGGGACAGGGGGCTACGAGCAGTACTTC. Translated, it gives CASSSGTGGYEQYF.

This chain uses TRBV30 with TRBJ1-2, with 8 bases fitting TRBD1. CDR1 is GTSNPN and CDR2 is SVGIG in the germline V gene (reference sequence). V shed 0 bases and J 1 base; nucleotides not matched to a gene: 10. The CDR3 covers 17 residues. Here the CDR3 reads CAWSVLTGGPLNYGYTF. The CDR3 bases are TGTGCCTGGAGTGTATTAACAGGGGGACCCCTTAACTATGGCTACACCTTC.

In its sample, this clone was seen once. This chain uses TRBV4-1 with TRBJ1-1; weak D call: TRBD1 (6 bases). The germline CDR1 and CDR2 sequences are MGHRA and YSYEKL. Trimming took 7 bases from V and 7 from J, leaving 16 bases between them. This CDR3 contains 13 residues. CDR3 nucleotides: TGCGCCAGCATCAAAAACCCAGGGGATGAAGCTTTCTTT. Translated, it gives CASIKNPGDEAFF.

This clone was seen a few times. The rearrangement links TRBV11-2 to TRBJ2-7, with 7 bases aligning to TRBD1. The CDR3 loop spans 17 amino acids. The ends lost 4 bases at V and 3 bases at J; junction bases unmatched: 15. Germline V lookup: CDR1 SGHAT, CDR2 FQNNGV. The CDR3 loop is CASSYGIVTGHLYEQYF. In nucleotides, the CDR3 is TGTGCCAGCAGCTACGGGATAGTGACAGGGCACCTCTACGAGCAGTACTTC.